The 32 T cell receptor beta chains given below trace back to one sample, sequenced in a study of blood T cell repertoires in COVID-19 (dated by TCRdb to 2019 to 2021). Library creation used the immunoSEQ multiplex PCR assay. In TCRdb, the immuneACCESS table is reduced to in-frame sequences with V and J assigned. These tables do not hold every clone; where another copy was compared, an unresolved V gene accounts for under half, and the others remain unexplained. The table for this sample lists around 46,000 clones; approximately 86% of them were counted only once. The ten most abundant clones make up about a sixth of the sample. Sequencing input: peripheral blood. The receptor set was obtained from a man in his fifties or sixties with active or convalescent COVID-19.

The chain recombines TRBV27 with TRBJ1-6, with a possible D match to TRBD1 (6 bases). Germline assignment: CDR1 MNHEY and CDR2 SMNVEV (reference sequence). Deletions cut 3 bases from V and 10 bases from J, with 13 bases between. This CDR3 region has 14 residues. The CDR3 bases are TGTGCCAGCAGTTTCGCCTACAGGGAATCACCCCTCCACTTT. It specifies CASSFAYRESPLHF.

J is TRBJ2-2 and V is TRBV9, with D possibly matching TRBD1 (6 bases). Germline V lookup: CDR1 SGDLS, CDR2 YYNGEE. V was pared by 4 bases and J by 3 bases, with 13 bases between. The CDR3 is 15 residues long. The CDR3 sequence is CASSPTGMDTGELFF. In nucleotides, the CDR3 is TGTGCCAGCAGCCCAACAGGGATGGACACCGGGGAGCTGTTTTTT.

The V gene is TRBV5-6, the J gene TRBJ1-2; 9 nucleotides line up with TRBD1. The CDR3 is made up of 16 amino acids. CDR1 and CDR2 (germline): SGHDT, YYEEEE. The junction had 11 bases not matched to a gene; V was cut back by 3 bases and J by 5 bases. CDR3 sequence reads: CASSWYRDRDRYGYTF. Written as DNA, the CDR3 is TGTGCCAGCAGCTGGTACCGGGACAGGGATAGGTATGGCTACACCTTC.

V usage is TRBV5-6 and J usage is TRBJ2-7; 13 nucleotides align to TRBD2. Germline V CDR1 and CDR2: SGHDT, YYEEEE. The length of the CDR3 is 18 residues. Trimming cost V 0 bases and J 3 bases; bases outside gene matches: 9. The CDR3 sequence is CASSLGPGLAGVIYEQYF. DNA of the CDR3: TGTGCCAGCAGCTTGGGGCCCGGACTAGCGGGGGTGATCTACGAGCAGTACTTC.

V usage is TRBV10-3 and J usage is TRBJ2-3; D is unclear. From germline, CDR1 is ENHRY and CDR2 SYGVKD. V was pared by 7 bases and J by 3 bases, with 11 bases between. This CDR3 region has 13 residues. CDR3 loop: CAIMPELTDTQYF. As DNA, the CDR3 is TGTGCCATCATGCCCGAACTTACAGATACGCAGTATTTT.

The chain employs TRBV9 and TRBJ2-2, with D perhaps matching TRBD1 (6 bases). Germline lookup yields CDR1 SGDLS and CDR2 YYNGEE. This CDR3 region has 14 residues. Between the trimmed V and J ends, which lost 5 bases and 2 bases, there was a span of 10 bases. DNA of the CDR3: TGTGCCAGCAGGGGGACACCTAACACCGGGGAGCTGTTTTTT. Translated: CASRGTPNTGELFF.

The CDR3 reads CASSQPDSGYNEQFF. In DNA, the CDR3 is TGCGCCAGCAGCCAACCGGACTCGGGCTACAATGAGCAGTTCTTC. The chain recombines TRBV4-1 with TRBJ2-1; D may be TRBD2 (5 bases). The CDR3 length is 15 residues. Trimming took 2 bases from V and 3 from J, leaving 11 bases between them. Germline CDR1 MGHRA, CDR2 YSYEKL.

This chain links TRBV6-1 with TRBJ1-4; a weak D match, TRBD1 (5 bases). V lost 2 bases and J 5 bases, leaving 12 bases between the germline ends. The CDR3 length is 15 residues. The germline V gene encodes CDR1 MNHNS and CDR2 SASEGT. For the CDR3, the DNA is TGTGCCAGCAGTGAATTGTGGCAGGGCAATGAAAAACTGTTTTTT. Translation gives CASSELWQGNEKLFF.

The chain combines TRBV18 with TRBJ1-1; the D gene is possibly TRBD1 (6 bases). From germline, CDR1 is KGHSH and CDR2 LQKENI. This CDR3 has 15 amino acids. Trimming cost V 6 bases and J 2 bases, with 16 bases left between them. The CDR3 is CASSRTGNVNTEAFF. CDR3 sequence (DNA): TGTGCCAGCTCTCGCACAGGGAACGTAAACACTGAAGCTTTCTTT.

The chain couples TRBV20-1 to TRBJ1-1; a possible D gene is TRBD1 (6 bases). Germline CDR1 reads DFQATT; CDR2 reads SNEGSKA (reference sequence). With 6 bases removed from V and 3 bases from J, the gap between germline ends came to 8 bases. CDR3 size: 11 residues. The CDR3 sequence is CSARTDTEAFF. DNA of the CDR3: TGCAGTGCCAGGACAGACACTGAAGCTTTCTTT.

The V and J genes are TRBV10-3 and TRBJ2-7; TRBD1 matches at 7 bases. Unmatched junction bases numbered 7, after V lost 9 bases and J lost 5 bases. This CDR3 has 12 amino acids. Germline CDR1 reads ENHRY; CDR2 reads SYGVKD. As DNA, the CDR3 is TGTGCCATGAGCTTGACAGGGAACGAGCAGTACTTC. Its translation: CAMSLTGNEQYF.

This chain uses TRBV7-2 with TRBJ2-1; D possibly corresponds to TRBD2 (6 bases). V was shortened by 5 bases and J by 7 bases, with 6 bases between the two germline ends. Germline lookup yields CDR1 SGHTA and CDR2 FQGNSA. The CDR3 consists of 11 residues. The CDR3 loop reads CASSGGNEQFF. The CDR3 DNA reads TGTGCCAGCAGCGGAGGGAATGAGCAGTTCTTC. Together with reference TRBV7-2 and TRBJ2-1, the CDR3 gives the full variable domain: GAGVSQSPSNKVTEKGKDVELRCDPISGHTALYWYRQSLGQGLEFLIYFQGNSAPDKSGLPSDRFSAERTGGSVSTLTIQRTQQEDSAVYLCASSGGNEQFFGPGTRLTVL.

In regard to this clone: Other nucleotide sequences from this sample produce the same CDR3. This chain uses TRBV27 with TRBJ1-6; tentatively, D is TRBD1 (6 bases). There are 13 residues in the CDR3. V was cut by 5 bases and J by 8 bases, with 10 bases left in between. Germline lookup yields CDR1 MNHEY and CDR2 SMNVEV (reference sequence). The DNA for the CDR3 is TGTGCCAGCAGTGTAGACAGGTATTCACCCCTCCACTTT. This codes for CASSVDRYSPLHF.

The chain combines TRBV7-9 with TRBJ1-4; 8 nucleotides match TRBD1. V shed 10 bases and J 4 bases; nucleotides not matched to a gene: 20. There are 18 residues in the CDR3. Germline assignment: CDR1 SEHNR and CDR2 FQNEAQ (reference sequence). Here the CDR3 reads CATKLKGAGGAGNEKLFF. CDR3 DNA sequence: TGTGCCACTAAGCTTAAGGGCGCAGGGGGCGCGGGTAATGAAAAACTGTTTTTT.

The CDR3 here is CASRGTGAETQYF. As DNA, the CDR3 is TGTGCCAGCAGAGGGACAGGGGCAGAGACCCAGTACTTC. The rearrangement links TRBV6-6 to TRBJ2-5; 10 bases map to TRBD1. The CDR3 contains 13 residues. Trimming cost V 6 bases and J 4 bases; bases outside gene matches: 2. Looked up from germline, CDR1 is MNHNY and CDR2 is SVGAGI (reference sequence).

The chain carries TRBV20-1 and TRBJ1-1; 7 bases match TRBD1. In germline, CDR1 is DFQATT, CDR2 SNEGSKA (reference sequence). After removal of 3 bases from V and 7 bases from J, the junction contained 5 bases not matched to a gene. The length of the CDR3 is 12 residues. CDR3 nucleotides: TGCAGTGCTAGTGATAGGGGGCTTGAAGCTTTCTTT. It encodes CSASDRGLEAFF.

J is TRBJ1-2 and V is TRBV29-1; 8 nucleotides agree with TRBD1. This CDR3 contains 12 residues. Germline V gene sequence: CDR1 SQVTM, CDR2 ANQGSEA. V shed 4 bases, J shed 4 bases, and the junction held 2 bases outside the gene matches. The chain's CDR3 is CSVVQGAYGYTF. DNA of the CDR3: TGCAGCGTTGTTCAGGGGGCCTATGGCTACACCTTC.

V and J are TRBV5-1 and TRBJ2-3; 7 bases fit TRBD1. CDR3 size: 15 residues. Germline V lookup: CDR1 SGHRS, CDR2 YFSETQ. V lost 4 bases, J lost 6 bases, and 11 bases stayed unmatched. This CDR3 is CASSQGVYMSDTQYF. The CDR3 DNA reads TGCGCCAGCAGCCAGGGGGTATATATGTCGGATACGCAGTATTTT.

V and J are TRBV28 and TRBJ2-1; TRBD1 matches 9 bases. V gave up 6 bases and J gave up 4 bases; unmatched junction bases: 10. CDR3 length: 16 residues. Germline CDR1 reads MDHEN; CDR2 reads SYDVKM. CDR3 nucleotides: TGTGCCAGCAGGCACGGTGGGGACAGGGCTTACAATGAGCAGTTCTTC. It is translated as CASRHGGDRAYNEQFF.

The chain joins TRBV6-5 to TRBJ1-5; no clear D gene. The V end was cut by 6 bases, the J end by 1 base, with 10 bases between. There are 14 residues in the CDR3. Germline V gene sequence: CDR1 MNHEY, CDR2 SVGAGI. The CDR3 loop reads CASSTGSSNQPQHF. DNA of the CDR3: TGTGCCAGCAGCACGGGGTCGAGCAATCAGCCCCAGCATTTT.

This sequence joins TRBV19 and TRBJ1-5; 10 nucleotides line up with TRBD1. This CDR3 is 15 amino acids long. With V trimmed by 4 bases and J by 5 bases, 5 bases remained unmatched. Germline loops: CDR1 LNHDA, CDR2 SQIVND (reference sequence). The CDR3 nucleotides are TGTGCCAGTAGTAGGGACAGGGGAGGGTATCAGCCCCAGCATTTT. Translated, it gives CASSRDRGGYQPQHF.

The chain couples TRBV7-2 to TRBJ2-3; 12 nucleotides agree with TRBD2. Germline V lookup: CDR1 SGHTA, CDR2 FQGNSA. V lost 0 bases and J lost 5; bases outside the gene matches: 6. This CDR3 has 17 residues. DNA of the CDR3: TGTGCCAGCAGCTTAGCACTAGCGGGGGGCCTAGGAGATACGCAGTATTTT. It is translated as CASSLALAGGLGDTQYF.

J is TRBJ2-2 and V is TRBV19; D is uncertain. This CDR3 spans 14 amino acids. V was cut by 3 bases and J by 0 bases, with 5 bases left in between. Germline CDR1 LNHDA, CDR2 SQIVND (reference sequence). The DNA for the CDR3 is TGTGCCAGTAGTATGTCCGCGAACACCGGGGAGCTGTTTTTT. Translated, it gives CASSMSANTGELFF.

This clone was recorded a few times. One end of the junction fails to match germline, which may point to a read error. The CDR3 loop is CASSTETSYDEQFF. The CDR3 DNA sequence: TGTGCCAGCAGCACAGAGACTAGCTACGATGAGCAGTTCTTC. This chain uses TRBV7-9 with TRBJ2-1, with 7 bases matching TRBD2. Per germline, CDR1 SEHNR and CDR2 FQNEAQ (reference sequence). There are 14 residues in the CDR3.

This clone counts as medium-sized. The chain carries TRBV18 and TRBJ2-7; 10 bases fit TRBD2. V dropped 0 bases and J dropped 9; count of bases not matched to a gene: 5. The germline CDR1 and CDR2 sequences are KGHSH and LQKENI. The length of the CDR3 is 14 residues. The CDR3 sequence: CASSPPSGGDWQYF. CDR3 DNA: TGTGCCAGCTCACCACCGAGCGGGGGGGATTGGCAGTACTTC.

The chain recombines TRBV27 with TRBJ2-1; maybe TRBD1 (6 bases). CDR1 and CDR2 (germline): MNHEY, SMNVEV (reference sequence). CDR3 length: 14 amino acids. Deletions cut 2 bases from V and 15 bases from J, with 20 bases between. The CDR3 DNA reads as TGTGCCAGCAGTTTACTCTACAATACAGGGTCCCCGTTCTTC. This translates into CASSLLYNTGSPFF.

CDR3 sequence reads: CASSESESTDTQYF. The CDR3 coding sequence is TGCGCCAGCAGCGAAAGCGAGAGCACAGATACGCAGTATTTT. This chain uses TRBV10-1 with TRBJ2-3; no firm D call. Trimming left V 6 bases short and J 0 bases short, with 10 bases between. Germline assignment: CDR1 WNHNN and CDR2 SYGVQD (reference sequence). The CDR3 totals 14 residues.

The chain recombines TRBV10-1 with TRBJ1-5; D is perhaps TRBD1 (6 bases). The length of the CDR3 is 16 residues. Germline CDR1 WNHNN, CDR2 SYGVQD (reference sequence). V lost 3 bases and J lost 1, with 13 bases in between. The DNA of the CDR3 is TGCGCCAGCAGTGACGAACAGGGATGGAGCAATCAGCCCCAGCATTTT. It specifies CASSDEQGWSNQPQHF.

The chain has TRBV7-2 and TRBJ2-3; 7 nucleotides align to TRBD2. V lost 2 bases, J lost 6 bases, and 8 bases stayed unmatched. This CDR3 has 15 amino acids. The germline V gene has CDR1 SGHTA and CDR2 FQGNSA. This CDR3 reads CASSLSGLFGDTQYF. The CDR3 DNA is TGTGCCAGCAGCTTATCGGGACTATTCGGGGATACGCAGTATTTT.

The V and J genes are TRBV7-9 and TRBJ2-1; maybe TRBD2 (6 bases). Germline V gives CDR1 SEHNR, CDR2 FQNEAQ (reference sequence). The CDR3 has 16 amino acids. Deletions cut 0 bases from V and 7 bases from J, with 16 bases between. The CDR3 nucleotides read TGTGCCAGCAGCTTAGCTGTTGCGCGGGGAGGAAATGAGCAGTTCTTC. It specifies CASSLAVARGGNEQFF.

The chain links TRBV28 to TRBJ2-7, with D possibly TRBD1 on 5 matching bases. Trimming cost V 3 bases and J 1 base, with 10 bases left between them. Looked up from germline, CDR1 is MDHEN and CDR2 is SYDVKM. The CDR3 spans 14 residues. The CDR3 DNA sequence: TGTGCCAGCAGTTTCCCAGGGTGGTCCTACGAGCAGTACTTC. It encodes CASSFPGWSYEQYF. Full variable domain (remainder filled in from reference TRBV28 and TRBJ2-7): DVKVTQSSRYLVKRTGEKVFLECVQDMDHENMFWYRQDPGLGLRLIYFSYDVKMKEKGDIPEGYSVSREKKERFSLILESASTNQTSMYLCASSFPGWSYEQYFGPGTRLTVT.

The chain joins TRBV4-1 to TRBJ2-7; 7 bases agree with TRBD1. V lost 1 base, J lost 1 base, and 7 bases stayed unmatched. CDR1 and CDR2 from the germline V gene are MGHRA and YSYEKL. The CDR3 contains 16 residues. The CDR3 loop is CASSQGTGKASYEQYF. The DNA of the CDR3 is TGCGCCAGCAGCCAAGGGACAGGCAAGGCTTCCTACGAGCAGTACTTC.